Presented here are 29 T cell receptor beta chains from one specimen sequenced in a study of read filtering for tumor transcriptome and immune sequencing. This library used around 400 ng RNA and molecular barcoded adaptors spanning alpha/delta and beta/gamma chains. TCRdb called the reads again in MiXCR, with one record for every CDR3 protein. The sample consists of roughly 46,000 distinct CDR3 sequences, more than 10% of them appearing once. The specimen sequenced was a population of CD138-negative cells sorted from bone marrow. The receptors come from a donor aged 40 or over with multiple myeloma.

This clonotype has at least ten counts. The chain uses TRBV4-1 and TRBJ2-1, with 11 bases aligning to TRBD2. Losses at the gene ends were 4 bases for V and 7 bases for J; bases not matched to a gene: 9. The CDR3 runs to 16 residues. Germline CDR1 MGHRA, CDR2 YSYEKL. The CDR3 loop is CASSPILAGVYNEQFF. As DNA, the CDR3 is TGCGCCAGCAGCCCGATACTAGCGGGAGTTTATAATGAGCAGTTCTTC.

The sample holds many counts of this clonotype. The chain combines TRBV7-2 with TRBJ2-1; D could derive from TRBD1 or TRBD2 (5 bases each). V was shortened by 2 bases and J by 6 bases, with 14 bases between the two germline ends. Germline V lookup: CDR1 SGHTA, CDR2 FQGNSA. There are 15 residues in the CDR3. Here the CDR3 DNA reads TGTGCCAGCAGCTTAACTGGGACCACCTTCAATGAGCAGTTCTTC. It encodes CASSLTGTTFNEQFF.

For this clonotype: Because it lacks the conserved phenylalanine or tryptophan at the end, this CDR3 is likely a read error. No DNA is shown, since the ends of the CDR3 on it are uncertain; the CDR3 is the one TCRdb lists. The rearrangement links TRBV14 to TRBJ2-1; the tabulated D call, TRBD2, remains unverified against the DNA. The CDR3 is 15 residues long, ends included. Germline loops: CDR1 SGHDN, CDR2 FVKESK. CDR3: CASSQVAPGLRQALY.

This clonotype was detected many times. The chain links TRBV7-9 to TRBJ2-5; D might be TRBD1 (6 bases). This CDR3 spans 16 amino acids. V shed 1 base and J shed 2 bases, with 14 bases lying between them. Germline-derived CDR1 and CDR2 are SEHNR and FQNEAQ (reference sequence). The CDR3 DNA reads TGTGCCAGCAGCTTAGGGGGGACATCCCCACAAGAGACCCAGTACTTC. Protein product: CASSLGGTSPQETQYF.

This clonotype appeared many times. The chain uses TRBV30 and TRBJ2-5, with 7 nucleotides matching TRBD1. V trimming: 2 bases; J trimming: 1 base; junction bases outside the gene matches: 4. This CDR3 is built from 14 residues. Germline-derived CDR1 and CDR2 are GTSNPN and SVGIG (reference sequence). The CDR3 sequence is CAWSPGGIQETQYF. For the CDR3, the DNA is TGTGCCTGGAGTCCAGGGGGAATCCAAGAGACCCAGTACTTC.

The sample holds many counts of this clonotype. The V gene is TRBV29-1, the J gene TRBJ2-4; 7 bases agree with TRBD2. Germline assignment: CDR1 SQVTM and CDR2 ANQGSEA. The CDR3 covers 13 residues. The trim removed 1 base at V and 3 bases at J, leaving 0 bases unmatched. The CDR3 sequence is CSVEAGGKNIQYF. The CDR3 coding sequence is TGCAGCGTTGAAGCGGGGGGCAAAAACATTCAGTACTTC.

This clonotype was seen repeatedly, ten times or more. The chain couples TRBV20-1 to TRBJ2-1; D gene unclear. V lost 4 bases to trimming and J lost 3 bases, with 10 bases between them. Per germline, CDR1 DFQATT and CDR2 SNEGSKA (reference sequence). The CDR3 contains 13 residues. The CDR3 DNA follows: TGCAGTGCTACTTTGCGGAACTACAATGAGCAGTTCTTC. This translates into CSATLRNYNEQFF.

This rearrangement joins TRBV28 to TRBJ2-1; D is unclear. From germline, CDR1 is MDHEN and CDR2 SYDVKM. The V and J ends lost 3 bases and 2 bases respectively, with 11 bases between them. This CDR3 spans 15 amino acids. The chain's CDR3 is CASSFRVVTYNEQFF. DNA for the CDR3: TGTGCCAGCAGTTTTCGGGTCGTCACCTACAATGAGCAGTTCTTC. Complete variable domain (other parts from reference TRBV28 and TRBJ2-1): DVKVTQSSRYLVKRTGEKVFLECVQDMDHENMFWYRQDPGLGLRLIYFSYDVKMKEKGDIPEGYSVSREKKERFSLILESASTNQTSMYLCASSFRVVTYNEQFFGPGTRLTVL.

The table lists this clonotype with many counts. The genes are TRBV4-1 and TRBJ2-7; 9 nucleotides line up with TRBD2. The germline V gene encodes CDR1 MGHRA and CDR2 YSYEKL. V lost 4 bases and J lost 7; bases outside the gene matches: 8. This CDR3 comprises 14 residues. This chain's CDR3 is CASSRPSGDGEQYF. Here the CDR3 DNA reads TGCGCCAGCAGCCGCCCTAGCGGGGATGGGGAGCAGTACTTC.

As for this clonotype: At one end the junction does not follow the germline gene, possibly because of a read error. The chain recombines TRBV2 with TRBJ2-1; 11 nucleotides align to TRBD2. The germline gives CDR1 SNHLY, CDR2 FYNNEI. The CDR3 spans 15 residues. The CDR3 DNA sequence: TGTGCCAGCAGTGGAGGACTAGCGGGCTACAGTGAGCAGTTCTTC. It is translated as CASSGGLAGYSEQFF.

This clonotype was seen ten or more times. A much larger clone is a single base away; this may be a read error. The CDR3 is CASSSKQARTDTQYF. The DNA for the CDR3 is TGCGCCAGCAGCTCGAAACAGGCGAGGACAGATACGCAGTATTTT. The genes are TRBV4-3 and TRBJ2-3; possible D gene TRBD1, 5 bases. Per germline, CDR1 LGHNA and CDR2 YSLEER. The CDR3 contains 15 residues. Deletions cut 5 bases from V and 3 bases from J, with 15 bases between.

Ten or more counts support this clonotype. The chain uses TRBV3-1 and TRBJ2-3; 8 nucleotides align to TRBD1. V gave up 4 bases and J gave up 9 bases; unmatched junction bases: 6. The CDR3 consists of 13 residues. CDR1 and CDR2 (germline): LGHDT, YNNKEL (reference sequence). The CDR3 nucleotides are TGTGCCAGCAGCCTAGGTCGGACAGGGACGCAGTATTTT. Encoded protein: CASSLGRTGTQYF.

This clonotype appeared many times. The chain has TRBV10-3 and TRBJ2-7, with D uncertain. Between the trimmed V and J ends, which lost 4 bases and 4 bases, there was a span of 5 bases. Germline V lookup: CDR1 ENHRY, CDR2 SYGVKD. There are 11 residues in the CDR3. CDR3 DNA sequence: TGTGCCATCAGTGGGGCATACGAGCAGTACTTC. Translated, it gives CAISGAYEQYF.

This clonotype was seen repeatedly, ten times or more. This chain joins TRBV29-1 and TRBJ2-5; D unclear. The germline V gene encodes CDR1 SQVTM and CDR2 ANQGSEA. The length of the CDR3 is 14 residues. Trimming removed 4 bases from V and 5 bases from J, with 17 bases in between. As DNA, the CDR3 is TGCAGCGTTGGTGACGGAAGAGTCTGGGAGACCCAGTACTTC. It codes for CSVGDGRVWETQYF.

This clonotype occurred a few times. Possible read error: a much larger clone is one base away. The chain combines TRBV5-5 with TRBJ2-1; TRBD1 aligns across 9 bases. Germline CDR1 is SGHKS and CDR2 is YYEKEE (reference sequence). The CDR3 sequence is 14 residues long. The V gene end was trimmed by 6 bases and the J gene end by 4 bases; junction bases not matched to a gene: 5. CDR3 region: CASTTGGPYNEQFF. Here the CDR3 DNA reads TGTGCCAGCACCACAGGGGGCCCTTACAATGAGCAGTTCTTC.

There are many counts of this clonotype. The chain is built from TRBV4-1 and TRBJ2-1; 8 bases match TRBD2. Unmatched junction bases numbered 14, after V lost 2 bases and J lost 8 bases. The CDR3 has 17 amino acids. Germline values: CDR1 MGHRA, CDR2 YSYEKL. In DNA, the CDR3 is TGCGCCAGCAGCCAATACAATAGCGGGATAATCCCCCATGAGCAGTTCTTC. It is translated as CASSQYNSGIIPHEQFF.

This clonotype was recorded at least ten times. The chain uses TRBV19 and TRBJ1-5; no firm D call. Germline CDR1 LNHDA, CDR2 SQIVND (reference sequence). V was trimmed by 2 bases and J by 1 base, leaving 12 bases between them. The CDR3 loop spans 16 amino acids. The CDR3, as DNA: TGTGCCAGTAGTATATATAGAGGAGGCAGCAATCAGCCCCAGCATTTT. Its translation is CASSIYRGGSNQPQHF.

This clonotype was found many times. V is TRBV5-4 and J is TRBJ1-1; D not certain. Germline V gene data show CDR1 as SGHNT and CDR2 as YYREEE (reference sequence). The V and J ends lost 2 bases and 3 bases respectively, with 11 bases between them. This CDR3 has 14 residues. CDR3 DNA: TGTGCCAGCAGCTTTGCTGGGGTGCACACTGAAGCTTTCTTT. The encoded protein is CASSFAGVHTEAFF. Full variable domain (outside the CDR3, taken from reference TRBV5-4 and TRBJ1-1): ETGVTQSPTHLIKTRGQQVTLRCSSQSGHNTVSWYQQALGQGPQFIFQYYREEENGRGNFPPRFSGLQFPNYSSELNVNALELDDSALYLCASSFAGVHTEAFFGQGTRLTVV.

This clonotype has at least ten counts. The chain employs TRBV3-1 and TRBJ2-7; 8 bases line up with TRBD2. This CDR3 contains 16 residues. V was clipped by 1 base and J by 0 bases; unmatched bases: 5. Germline CDR1 and CDR2: LGHDT and YNNKEL (reference sequence). CDR3 sequence reads: CASSQGVAGSSYEQYF. In DNA, the CDR3 is TGTGCCAGCAGCCAAGGAGTAGCGGGGAGCTCCTACGAGCAGTACTTC.

This clonotype turned up a few times. This may arise from a read error, as a much more abundant clone is one base away. CDR3 region: CTGRETGTDTQYF. The CDR3 DNA follows: TGTACCGGGCGGGAGACAGGCACAGATACGCAGTATTTT. V and J are TRBV19 and TRBJ2-3; 7 nucleotides align to TRBD2. The CDR3 has 13 amino acids. The germline gives CDR1 LNHDA, CDR2 SQIVND (reference sequence).

This clonotype turned up a few times. This clone may be a read error of a much larger clone one base away. The chain joins TRBV6-1 to TRBJ2-5, with 9 bases aligning to TRBD2. The CDR3 has 22 amino acids. The V gene's germline CDR1 is MNHNS and CDR2 SASEGT. The CDR3, as DNA: TGTGCCAGCACCGGCCGGGCTAGCGGGAAACTCTTAAACCCGATCAGTCAAGAGGCCCAGTACTTC. Its translation is CASTGRASGKLLNPISQEAQYF.

Concerning this clonotype: Possible read error: a much larger clone is one base away. The chain uses TRBV24-1 and TRBJ2-5; TRBD2 matches 7 bases. V dropped 4 bases and J dropped 4; count of bases not matched to a gene: 5. The CDR3 spans 14 residues. Germline loops: CDR1 KGHDR, CDR2 SFDVKD. The CDR3, as DNA: TGTGCCACCAGTGACGACGGGGGGTTAGAGACCCAGTACTTC. Translation gives CATSDDGGLETQYF.

This chain links TRBV14 with TRBJ2-7; D is undetermined. The CDR3 runs to 15 residues. The germline V gene has CDR1 SGHDN and CDR2 FVKESK. Deletions cut 0 bases from V and 0 bases from J, with 9 bases between. The CDR3 sequence is CASSQDPESSYEQYF. The CDR3 DNA is TGTGCCAGCAGCCAAGATCCAGAAAGCTCCTACGAGCAGTACTTC.

The chain is built from TRBV6-5 and TRBJ2-1; D is perhaps TRBD2 (6 bases). V lost 5 bases, J lost 8 bases, and 22 bases lay in between. The CDR3 runs 16 residues. CDR1 is MNHEY, CDR2 SVGAGI, per germline. Written as DNA, the CDR3 is TGTGCCAGCAGTCACCCGGTTGGCAGGAGGAGGGATGAGCAGTTCTTC. This codes for CASSHPVGRRRDEQFF.

In this sample, this clonotype turned up many times. This sequence joins TRBV6-6 and TRBJ2-1, with D perhaps matching TRBD1 or TRBD2 (5 bases each). V lost 6 bases, J lost 1 base, and 13 bases lay in between. This CDR3 has 15 residues. Germline V gene sequence: CDR1 MNHNY, CDR2 SVGAGI (reference sequence). In nucleotides, the CDR3 is TGTGCCAGCAGACCGGACGGGGCTTCCTACAATGAGCAGTTCTTC. Amino acid sequence: CASRPDGASYNEQFF.

This clonotype was detected ten times or more. The J gene is TRBJ2-2, the V gene TRBV6-5; no clear D gene. The CDR3 totals 16 residues. The V end was cut by 4 bases, the J end by 0 bases, with 12 bases between. The V gene's germline CDR1 is MNHEY and CDR2 SVGAGI. CDR3 in DNA: TGTGCCAGCAGTTTTCAAACCGGTACGAACACCGGGGAGCTGTTTTTT. Its translation: CASSFQTGTNTGELFF.

This clonotype occurred once. This CDR3 reads CASSLEKSEQFF. CDR3 bases: TGCGCCAGCAGCTTGGAAAAGAGTGAGCAGTTCTTC. The chain has TRBV5-1 and TRBJ2-1; D is unresolved. The V gene's germline CDR1 is SGHRS and CDR2 YFSETQ. The CDR3 totals 12 residues. Trimming removed 0 bases at V and 9 bases at J, with 7 bases between.

CDR3 nucleotides: TGTGCCAGCAGCCAGCGGGGACTAGCGGTTCCAGATACGCAGTATTTT. Translated: CASSQRGLAVPDTQYF. The chain is built from TRBV11-2 and TRBJ2-3, with 11 bases lining up with TRBD2. The V gene's germline CDR1 is SGHAT and CDR2 FQNNGV. The V and J ends lost 5 bases and 4 bases, in that order; junction bases with no gene match: 8. This CDR3 region has 16 residues.

This clonotype has at least ten counts. This chain links TRBV4-3 with TRBJ2-5, with 7 bases that match TRBD1. Germline V gene lookup returns CDR1 LGHNA and CDR2 YSLEER. Losses at the gene ends were 3 bases for V and 1 base for J; bases not matched to a gene: 5. The CDR3 consists of 15 residues. CDR3 protein: CASSQAPGGQETQYF. As DNA, the CDR3 is TGCGCCAGCAGCCAGGCCCCAGGGGGCCAAGAGACCCAGTACTTC.